This T cell receptor beta chain was identified during a study of chemoradiotherapy in HPV16-positive cancers. At the level of the study: A couple of HPV16-positive patients' cells yielded candidate HPV-specific clones and common motifs.

Data came from immunoSEQ multiplex PCR; TCRdb stores just in-frame clones and leaves some out. The sample includes approximately 15,000 clones, 89% seen only once; the top ten take approximately 4.7%. Concerning this clone itself: Its antigen is unidentified.

Study results and caveats: Candidate HPV-specific clones and E7-related TCR motifs grew in tumor during treatment. Functional assays defining HPV-specific T cells used only a couple of HPV16-positive patients. Better recurrence-free survival went with HPV-responsive T-cell expansion in HPV16-positive patients.

Germline V gives CDR1 LNHDA, CDR2 SQIVND (reference sequence). V was pared by 3 bases and J by 1 base, with 6 bases between. This CDR3 spans 13 amino acids. V usage is TRBV19 and J usage is TRBJ1-1; D gene ambiguous. The clonotype comes from a human donor with HPV-associated anogenital cancer. Material: tumor tissue, obtained from a patient who underwent chemoradiotherapy. CDR3 sequence (DNA): TGTGCCAGTAGTATGCAGCGGAACACTGAAGCTTTCTTT. Residues: CASSMQRNTEAFF. Supplemented by reference TRBV19 and TRBJ1-1, the full variable domain reads DGGITQSPKYLFRKEGQNVTLSCEQNLNHDAMYWYRQDPGQGLRLIYYSQIVNDFQKGDIAEGYSVSREKKESFPLTVTSAQKNPTAFYLCASSMQRNTEAFFGQGTRLTVV.